This T cell receptor (beta chain) was documented in a study of CD8 T cells in Susac syndrome. General study results and limits: Acknowledgment was made by the study that its TCR sequencing and HLA analysis involved a relatively small number of individuals.

J lost 7 bases, V lost 5 bases, and 7 bases had no gene match. Germline V gene lookup returns CDR1 SEHNR and CDR2 FQNEAQ (reference sequence). The CDR3 runs to 14 residues. From blood CD8+ and CD4+ T cells, the TCR beta chain was sequenced. Reverse transcription of roughly 0.5 to 1 ug RNA was performed with random hexamers. A multiplex approach, immunoSEQ multiplex PCR, amplified TCR beta CDR3 across 54 Vbeta and 13 Jbeta. One entry per CDR3 protein, called by TCRdb with MiXCR from the immunoSEQ multiplex PCR reads. Here the sample spans 150,000 or so distinct CDR3 sequences, approximately 94% being singletons. Comment on this clonotype: Its matching antigen is unknown.

This clonotype was sampled from a human donor with multiple sclerosis. The rearrangement joins TRBV7-9 to TRBJ2-5, with 10 bases fitting TRBD1. Sequencing was carried out using CD4+ T cells from PBMCs. The CDR3 spells CASSTGTGESTQYF. For the CDR3, the DNA is TGTGCCAGCAGCACCGGGACAGGGGAATCGACCCAGTACTTC.